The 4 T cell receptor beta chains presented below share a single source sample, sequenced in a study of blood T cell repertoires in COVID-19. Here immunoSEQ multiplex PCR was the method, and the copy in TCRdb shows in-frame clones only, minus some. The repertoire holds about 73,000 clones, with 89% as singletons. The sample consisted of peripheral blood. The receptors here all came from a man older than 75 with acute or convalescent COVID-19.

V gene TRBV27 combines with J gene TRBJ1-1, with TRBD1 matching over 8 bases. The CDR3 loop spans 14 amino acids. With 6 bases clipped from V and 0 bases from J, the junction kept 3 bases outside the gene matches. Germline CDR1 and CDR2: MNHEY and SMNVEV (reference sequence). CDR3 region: CASRTTGVNTEAFF. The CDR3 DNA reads TGTGCCAGCAGGACGACAGGGGTGAACACTGAAGCTTTCTTT.

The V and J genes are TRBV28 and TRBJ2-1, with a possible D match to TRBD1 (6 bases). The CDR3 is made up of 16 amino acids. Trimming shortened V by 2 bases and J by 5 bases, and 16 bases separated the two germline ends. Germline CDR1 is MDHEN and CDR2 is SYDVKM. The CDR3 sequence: CASSLIPGEFNNEQFF. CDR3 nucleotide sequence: TGTGCCAGCAGTTTAATTCCAGGGGAGTTCAACAATGAGCAGTTCTTC.

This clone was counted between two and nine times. CDR3 sequence: CASSLAGNSPLHF. In DNA form, the CDR3 reads TGTGCCAGCAGCTTGGCGGGGAATTCACCCCTCCACTTT. The chain is built from TRBV5-5 and TRBJ1-6; D uncertain. Trimming pared 0 bases from V and 7 bases from J, leaving 5 bases between. CDR3 length equals 13 residues. Germline CDR1 and CDR2: SGHKS and YYEKEE (reference sequence).

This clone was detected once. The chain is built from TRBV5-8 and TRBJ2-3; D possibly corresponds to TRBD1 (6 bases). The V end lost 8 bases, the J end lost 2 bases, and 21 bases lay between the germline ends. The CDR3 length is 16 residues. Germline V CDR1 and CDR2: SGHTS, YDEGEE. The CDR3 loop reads CASPRTWGLSTDTQYF. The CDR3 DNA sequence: TGTGCCAGTCCCCGTACGTGGGGGCTATCCACAGATACGCAGTATTTT.